The clone carrying this T cell receptor (beta chain) was observed a few times. There are 15 residues in the CDR3. V was clipped by 5 bases and J by 3 bases, with 14 bases between them. The data belong to a study of regulatory T cells in long-lasting Graves disease. Time point defined: newly diagnosed GD, antithyroid drugs for less than 3 months. The authors made the TCR library using RNA they extracted from PBMCs. Through Arm-PCR of CDR3 regions and iRepertoire HTBI primers, TCR beta libraries were built. Each CDR3 protein is one row after TCRdb ran MiXCR on the multiplex PCR reads. The sample consists of about 620,000 distinct CDR3 sequences, under 20% of them appearing once. The data also belong to a second study, concerning T cells in Graves' hyperthyroidism and ophthalmopathy.

This clonotype originated in a woman in her twenties or thirties with Graves disease. The chain recombines TRBV12-3 or TRBV12-4 with TRBJ1-3; D uncertain. Material: peripheral blood mononuclear cells (PBMCs), obtained at new diagnosis, from a patient treated with antithyroid drugs. The CDR3 is CASSPGKFIGNTIYF. The CDR3, as DNA: TGTGCCAGCAGTCCCGGGAAATTCATTGGAAACACCATATATTTT.